Listed below are T cell receptor beta chains from one sample, sequenced in a study of CD8+CD57+ T cells in acquired aplastic anemia. Using its own MiXCR run on the reads, TCRdb lists one record per CDR3 protein. The sample has about 260,000 distinct CDR3 sequences, around 82% seen once. What was sequenced was sorted CD4+, CD8+, or CD8+CD57+ T cells (not recorded which) from PBMCs. The receptors originated from a human donor with aplastic anemia. Each CDR3 is given with its conserved first and last residue. The D gene is left open where the match is weak. Size is omitted from some rows. Given values are once, few, many or a class for expanded clones.

J gene: TRBJ1-1; CDR3 length: 12; clone size: once; V gene: TRBV7-9; D gene: .; CDR3 DNA: TGTGCCAGCAGCTTAGTGGTCACTGAAGCTTTCTTT; CDR3 protein: CASSLVVTEAFF
J gene: TRBJ2-5; CDR3 length: 14; clone size: .; V gene: TRBV15; D gene: .; CDR3 DNA: TGTGCCACCAGCGGCGGCGGCCTGGACGAGACCCAGTACTTC; CDR3 protein: CATSGGGLDETQYF
J gene: TRBJ2-1; CDR3 length: 17; clone size: .; V gene: TRBV7-2; D gene: .; CDR3 DNA: TGTGCCAGCAGCCCGAGGGGAGGGGGAAACACCTACAATGAGCAGTTCTTC; CDR3 protein: CASSPRGGGNTYNEQFF
J gene: TRBJ1-3; CDR3 length: 16; clone size: few; V gene: TRBV7-2; D gene: .; CDR3 DNA: TGTGCCAGCAGCCCCGACCTGACAGCCTCTGGAAACACCATATATTTT; CDR3 protein: CASSPDLTASGNTIYF
J gene: TRBJ2-5; CDR3 length: 14; clone size: .; V gene: TRBV2; D gene: .; CDR3 DNA: TGTGCCAGCAGTTGGGACCCATCGCAAGAGACCCAGTACTTC; CDR3 protein: CASSWDPSQETQYF
J gene: TRBJ2-1; CDR3 length: 15; clone size: .; V gene: TRBV9; D gene: .; CDR3 DNA: TGTGCCAGCAGCGTAGACGGCCGTACCTACAATGAGCAGTTCTTC; CDR3 protein: CASSVDGRTYNEQFF
J gene: TRBJ2-1; CDR3 length: 15; clone size: .; V gene: TRBV11-3; D gene: .; CDR3 DNA: TGTGCCAGCAGCTTAGATCTTGCAGCACACAATGAGCAGTTCTTC; CDR3 protein: CASSLDLAAHNEQFF
J gene: TRBJ2-7; CDR3 length: 14; clone size: once; V gene: TRBV15; D gene: .; CDR3 DNA: TGTGCCAGCAGCTGCCGGGGAGGACCCGATGCGCAGTACTTC; CDR3 protein: CASSCRGGPDAQYF
J gene: TRBJ2-1; CDR3 length: 14; clone size: .; V gene: TRBV9; D gene: .; CDR3 DNA: TGTGCCAGCAGCGTAGAGGAGGGACCTCTTGTGAACATCTTC; CDR3 protein: CASSVEEGPLVNIF
J gene: TRBJ1-1; CDR3 length: 15; clone size: few; V gene: TRBV19; D gene: TRBD1; CDR3 DNA: TGTGCCAGTACCGAGGACAGGGATTTGAACACTGAAGCTTTCTTT; CDR3 protein: CASTEDRDLNTEAFF
J gene: TRBJ1-1; CDR3 length: 15; clone size: .; V gene: TRBV7-8; D gene: .; CDR3 DNA: TGTGCCAGCAGCTACGATGGCACAGATACGCAGGATTTTTTCTTT; CDR3 protein: CASSYDGTDTQDFFF
J gene: TRBJ2-3; CDR3 length: 14; clone size: .; V gene: TRBV7-8; D gene: .; CDR3 DNA: TGTGCCAGCGGGGACGGGGGAACAGATGAGACGCAGTATTTT; CDR3 protein: CASGDGGTDETQYF
J gene: TRBJ2-7; CDR3 length: 15; clone size: .; V gene: TRBV29-1; D gene: TRBD2; CDR3 DNA: TGCAGCGTTGGCGTACTAGCGGGGGACTCCTACGAGCAGTACTTC; CDR3 protein: CSVGVLAGDSYEQYF
J gene: TRBJ2-5; CDR3 length: 15; clone size: .; V gene: TRBV7-2; D gene: .; CDR3 DNA: TGTGCCAGCAGCTTAGCGGGAGGTCGCGATACGCACCATTACTTC; CDR3 protein: CASSLAGGRDTHHYF
J gene: TRBJ1-2; CDR3 length: 13; clone size: .; V gene: TRBV2; D gene: .; CDR3 DNA: TGCGCCAGCAGCGAAGGCGTTGCAGGTGGGTACACCTTC; CDR3 protein: CASSEGVAGGYTF
J gene: TRBJ1-1; CDR3 length: 15; clone size: .; V gene: TRBV5-1; D gene: .; CDR3 DNA: TGTGCCAGCAGCTTAGCGGCCAGACTGAACACTGAAGCTTTCTTT; CDR3 protein: CASSLAARLNTEAFF
J gene: TRBJ1-2; CDR3 length: 13; clone size: once; V gene: TRBV19; D gene: .; CDR3 DNA: TGTGCCAGCAGCCATATAGGACAGTCGGGCTACACCTTC; CDR3 protein: CASSHIGQSGYTF
J gene: TRBJ2-5; CDR3 length: 12; clone size: .; V gene: TRBV29-1; D gene: .; CDR3 DNA: TGCAGCGTTGAAGATCAGGGAGAGACCCAGTACTTC; CDR3 protein: CSVEDQGETQYF
J gene: TRBJ1-4; CDR3 length: 14; clone size: .; V gene: TRBV7-9; D gene: .; CDR3 DNA: TGCGCCAGCAGCTCAAGGGCAACTAATGAAAAACTGTTTTTT; CDR3 protein: CASSSRATNEKLFF
J gene: TRBJ2-3; CDR3 length: 16; clone size: .; V gene: TRBV5-6; D gene: .; CDR3 DNA: TGTGCCAGCAGCTTGGAGAGGGACGGGGGACCAGATACGCAGTATTTT; CDR3 protein: CASSLERDGGPDTQYF
J gene: TRBJ1-1; CDR3 length: 13; clone size: few; V gene: TRBV6-1; D gene: .; CDR3 DNA: TGTGCCAGCAGTCCCCCGACAGTGAATGAAGCTTTCTTT; CDR3 protein: CASSPPTVNEAFF
J gene: TRBJ2-6; CDR3 length: 17; clone size: .; V gene: TRBV25-1; D gene: .; CDR3 DNA: TGTGCCAGCAGTGAAGGGGGGGCCGAGTGTGGGGCCAACGTCCTGACTTTC; CDR3 protein: CASSEGGAECGANVLTF
J gene: TRBJ1-2; CDR3 length: 12; clone size: .; V gene: TRBV20-1; D gene: .; CDR3 DNA: TGCAGTGCCTCAGACAGTAACTATGGCTACACCTTC; CDR3 protein: CSASDSNYGYTF
J gene: TRBJ2-5; CDR3 length: 15; clone size: .; V gene: TRBV7-9; D gene: .; CDR3 DNA: .; CDR3 protein: CASSVGQGARATVYF
J gene: TRBJ2-2; CDR3 length: 15; clone size: .; V gene: TRBV9; D gene: TRBD2; CDR3 DNA: TGTGCCAGCAGCCTGGAGCGGGGAAATAGCGAGCAGCAGTTTTTT; CDR3 protein: CASSLERGNSEQQFF
J gene: TRBJ1-1; CDR3 length: 13; clone size: many; V gene: TRBV4-3; D gene: .; CDR3 DNA: TGCGCCAGCAGCCGAGAGGGTTACACTGAAGCTTTCTTT; CDR3 protein: CASSREGYTEAFF
J gene: TRBJ1-2; CDR3 length: 17; clone size: .; V gene: TRBV7-8; D gene: .; CDR3 DNA: TGTGCCAGCAGCTTATCGAGAGGTCCCGATACGCAGTATGGCTACACCTTC; CDR3 protein: CASSLSRGPDTQYGYTF
J gene: TRBJ1-1; CDR3 length: 15; clone size: .; V gene: TRBV7-3; D gene: .; CDR3 DNA: TGTGCCAGCAGTTCTGGCGGGACTGGGAGCAAGACAGAGTTCTTT; CDR3 protein: CASSSGGTGSKTEFF
J gene: TRBJ1-5; CDR3 length: 15; clone size: .; V gene: TRBV9; D gene: .; CDR3 DNA: TGTGCCAGCAGCGTAGGGTCAGCGAGACAGTATTTTCAGCATTTT; CDR3 protein: CASSVGSARQYFQHF
J gene: TRBJ2-7; CDR3 length: 13; clone size: few; V gene: TRBV2; D gene: .; CDR3 DNA: TGTGCCAGCGGGGACGCGGGCACAGCAACGCAGTATTTC; CDR3 protein: CASGDAGTATQYF
J gene: TRBJ1-2; CDR3 length: 13; clone size: once; V gene: TRBV7-9; D gene: .; CDR3 DNA: TGTGCCAGCAGCTTAGAACAGGGCCATGGCTACACCTTC; CDR3 protein: CASSLEQGHGYTF
J gene: TRBJ1-2; CDR3 length: 13; clone size: many; V gene: TRBV7-9; D gene: .; CDR3 DNA: TGTGCCAGCAGCGCAGAGGCTGATTATGGCTACACCTTC; CDR3 protein: CASSAEADYGYTF
J gene: TRBJ1-1; CDR3 length: 14; clone size: .; V gene: TRBV2; D gene: TRBD1; CDR3 DNA: TGTGCCAGCAGTAGGACAGGGGGGCACACTGAAGCTTTCTTT; CDR3 protein: CASSRTGGHTEAFF
J gene: TRBJ2-3; CDR3 length: 11; clone size: .; V gene: TRBV13; D gene: .; CDR3 DNA: TGTGCCAGCAGCCATTCAGATACGCAGTATTTT; CDR3 protein: CASSHSDTQYF
J gene: TRBJ1-1; CDR3 length: 17; clone size: .; V gene: TRBV7-6; D gene: .; CDR3 DNA: TGTGCCAGCACCCTAGGGAGGGTCCCCCCTGTGGACAACGAAGCTTTCTTT; CDR3 protein: CASTLGRVPPVDNEAFF
J gene: TRBJ1-1; CDR3 length: 13; clone size: few; V gene: TRBV24-1; D gene: .; CDR3 DNA: TGTGCCACCAGTGACGGTCGAACGGATGAAGCTTTCTTT; CDR3 protein: CATSDGRTDEAFF
J gene: TRBJ2-1; CDR3 length: 13; clone size: .; V gene: TRBV2; D gene: .; CDR3 DNA: TGTGCCAGCGGGGACGGGGGCCTCGGGGAGCAGTTCTTC; CDR3 protein: CASGDGGLGEQFF
J gene: TRBJ2-7; CDR3 length: 15; clone size: .; V gene: TRBV7-9; D gene: TRBD1; CDR3 DNA: TGTGCCAGCAGCTTAGGTTGGGACAGGGTGGGCGAGCAGTACTTC; CDR3 protein: CASSLGWDRVGEQYF
J gene: TRBJ2-3; CDR3 length: 14; clone size: .; V gene: TRBV5-5; D gene: .; CDR3 DNA: TGTGCCAGCAGCTTCGGGGCAGATCCCGATACGCAGTATTTT; CDR3 protein: CASSFGADPDTQYF
J gene: TRBJ2-2; CDR3 length: 16; clone size: .; V gene: TRBV7-2; D gene: TRBD1; CDR3 DNA: TGTGCCAGCAGCTTGCCAGGGGGCGCCGACTATGGCTACCTGTTTTTT; CDR3 protein: CASSLPGGADYGYLFF
J gene: TRBJ2-3; CDR3 length: 14; clone size: .; V gene: TRBV7-6; D gene: TRBD2; CDR3 DNA: TGTGCCAGCAGCTTGGCGGGGGGTCATTATCCGCAGTATTTT; CDR3 protein: CASSLAGGHYPQYF
J gene: TRBJ1-6; CDR3 length: 15; clone size: .; V gene: TRBV5-8; D gene: .; CDR3 DNA: TGTGCCAGCAGCTTTACTAGCGGGAGAGGGTCACCCCTCCACTTT; CDR3 protein: CASSFTSGRGSPLHF
J gene: TRBJ2-3; CDR3 length: 16; clone size: .; V gene: TRBV5-1; D gene: .; CDR3 DNA: TGCGCCAGCAGCAGCGGTGTTTTCGGCCCAGGAGATACGCAGTATTTT; CDR3 protein: CASSSGVFGPGDTQYF
J gene: TRBJ1-4; CDR3 length: 15; clone size: .; V gene: TRBV7-2; D gene: TRBD1; CDR3 DNA: TGTGCCAGCAGCGACGCAGAGGGGGCAGGTGAAAAACTGTTTTTT; CDR3 protein: CASSDAEGAGEKLFF
J gene: TRBJ2-5; CDR3 length: 15; clone size: .; V gene: TRBV7-6; D gene: .; CDR3 DNA: TGCGCCAGCAGCTTAGCCCTTGCAGGTGGCTACACCTTCTACTTC; CDR3 protein: CASSLALAGGYTFYF
J gene: TRBJ2-7; CDR3 length: 12; clone size: few; V gene: TRBV29-1; D gene: .; CDR3 DNA: TGCAGCGTTGGCAGGGACACCTACGAGCAGTACTTC; CDR3 protein: CSVGRDTYEQYF
J gene: TRBJ1-1; CDR3 length: 15; clone size: .; V gene: TRBV9; D gene: .; CDR3 DNA: TGTGCCAGCAGCTTATACCGGGGATATGGCAACGAAGCTTTCTTT; CDR3 protein: CASSLYRGYGNEAFF
J gene: TRBJ1-6; CDR3 length: 13; clone size: .; V gene: TRBV20-1; D gene: .; CDR3 DNA: TGCAGTGCTCTGGACAGAGTAAGATCACCCCTCCACTTT; CDR3 protein: CSALDRVRSPLHF
J gene: TRBJ2-3; CDR3 length: 14; clone size: .; V gene: TRBV7-2; D gene: TRBD2; CDR3 DNA: TGTGCCAGCACCTTAGCGGGAGGACCCGTTACGCAGTATTTT; CDR3 protein: CASTLAGGPVTQYF
J gene: TRBJ2-5; CDR3 length: 11; clone size: once; V gene: TRBV6-5; D gene: .; CDR3 DNA: TGTGCCAGCAGTTACCAAGAGACCCAGTACTTC; CDR3 protein: CASSYQETQYF
J gene: TRBJ2-7; CDR3 length: 15; clone size: once; V gene: TRBV6-2/TRBV6-3; D gene: TRBD1; CDR3 DNA: TGTGCCAGCAGGAAACACCGGGACAGTACCTACGAGCAGTACTTC; CDR3 protein: CASRKHRDSTYEQYF
J gene: TRBJ2-7; CDR3 length: 14; clone size: .; V gene: TRBV7-9; D gene: .; CDR3 DNA: TGTGCCACCAGCGGCCGGGGCCTAGCCTCGGGGCAGTACTTC; CDR3 protein: CATSGRGLASGQYF
J gene: TRBJ2-3; CDR3 length: 14; clone size: few; V gene: TRBV7-6; D gene: .; CDR3 DNA: TGTGCCAGCAGTTCAGACGGGGGCACTTCACCCCTCCATTTT; CDR3 protein: CASSSDGGTSPLHF
J gene: TRBJ1-1; CDR3 length: 15; clone size: .; V gene: TRBV7-2; D gene: .; CDR3 DNA: TGTGCCAGCAGCCTGGGACCCTTACGCGACCAGTACTTCTTCTTT; CDR3 protein: CASSLGPLRDQYFFF
J gene: TRBJ2-3; CDR3 length: 14; clone size: .; V gene: TRBV7-2; D gene: .; CDR3 DNA: TGTGCCAGCAGCTTAGAGGGAGCAGGCAACACTCAAGCTTTT; CDR3 protein: CASSLEGAGNTQAF
J gene: TRBJ2-5; CDR3 length: 12; clone size: .; V gene: TRBV16; D gene: .; CDR3 DNA: TGTGCCAGCAGGGAATCGGGCGAAAACAAGCAGTTC; CDR3 protein: CASRESGENKQF
J gene: TRBJ1-5; CDR3 length: 15; clone size: many; V gene: TRBV7-2; D gene: .; CDR3 DNA: TGTGCCAGCAGCTTAGCCCCATATAGCAATCAGCCCCAGCATTTT; CDR3 protein: CASSLAPYSNQPQHF
J gene: TRBJ2-7; CDR3 length: 15; clone size: .; V gene: TRBV7-9; D gene: .; CDR3 DNA: TGTGCCACCAGCAGGCGACAGAGAGGAAACTACGAGCAGTACTTC; CDR3 protein: CATSRRQRGNYEQYF
J gene: TRBJ1-1; CDR3 length: 17; clone size: .; V gene: TRBV24-1; D gene: .; CDR3 DNA: TGTGCCACCAGTGTCGAGGACTATCCCCTGGTGAACACTGAAGCTCTCTTT; CDR3 protein: CATSVEDYPLVNTEALF
J gene: TRBJ2-2; CDR3 length: 12; clone size: .; V gene: TRBV29-1; D gene: TRBD2; CDR3 DNA: TGCAGCGTTGTCGAGCGGGGGACGGAGCTGTTTTTT; CDR3 protein: CSVVERGTELFF